This section outlines one T cell receptor beta chain sequence together with its context. The sample belongs to a study of blood T cell repertoires in COVID-19. The CDR3 has 15 residues. In germline, CDR1 is SGHRS, CDR2 YFSETQ. The germline V and J ends were trimmed by 2 bases and 3 bases, with 12 bases remaining between them. Assay: immunoSEQ multiplex PCR; the TCRdb copy retains only in-frame clones and omits some. The top ten clones hold roughly a fifth of a sample with some 180,000 clones, around 90% of them seen once. The chain couples TRBV5-1 to TRBJ1-3, with D unresolved. Sequenced: peripheral blood. This receptor was identified in a man in his fifties or sixties with active or convalescent COVID-19. The CDR3, as DNA: TGCGCCAGCAGCTTTGGAGGTTCTAATGGAAACACCATATATTTT. This codes for CASSFGGSNGNTIYF. The full variable domain, completed using reference TRBV5-1 and TRBJ1-3, is KAGVTQTPRYLIKTRGQQVTLSCSPISGHRSVSWYQQTPGQGLQFLFEYFSETQRNKGNFPGRFSGRQFSNSRSEMNVSTLELGDSALYLCASSFGGSNGNTIYFGEGSWLTVV.